This is a list of T cell receptor beta chains from one sample in a study of T cell repertoires in urothelial bladder cancer. Some clones are missing from TCRdb's copy, which holds only in-frame ones; the method was immunoSEQ multiplex PCR. Of 750 to 950 clones in the sample, roughly 69% were seen once. Sequencing input: tumor-infiltrating cells from bladder cancer. The receptors come from a human donor with urothelial carcinoma. Each CDR3 is given with its conserved first and last residue.

CDR3 protein: CASSPGTGNYGYTF
J gene: TRBJ1-2
V gene: TRBV6-6

CDR3 protein: CASSESTVALFF
J gene: TRBJ1-1
V gene: TRBV10-1

CDR3 protein: CASSLDRGGGLLFF
J gene: TRBJ1-4
V gene: TRBV5-1

CDR3 protein: CASSSGGPDAGEQFF
J gene: TRBJ2-1
V gene: TRBV5-1

CDR3 protein: CASSLAGFQETQYF
J gene: TRBJ2-5
V gene: TRBV13

CDR3 protein: CASSVDRGYRGAVF
J gene: TRBJ2-2
V gene: TRBV9

CDR3 protein: CASSLRTISSYNEQFF
J gene: TRBJ2-1
V gene: TRBV27

CDR3 protein: CASSSSRGARVDTQYF
J gene: TRBJ2-3
V gene: TRBV5-1

CDR3 protein: CASSPSGAPWEQYF
J gene: TRBJ2-7
V gene: TRBV5-1

CDR3 protein: CASSEWGRPMAAF
J gene: TRBJ1-2
V gene: TRBV6-1

CDR3 protein: CAISERQVYGYTF
J gene: TRBJ1-2
V gene: TRBV10-3

CDR3 protein: CASSLAYGTSNQPQHF
J gene: TRBJ1-5
V gene: TRBV5-5

CDR3 protein: CASSLVPGTTYNEQFF
J gene: TRBJ2-1
V gene: TRBV5-5

CDR3 protein: CASSPVQRNTEAFF
J gene: TRBJ1-1
V gene: TRBV7-9

CDR3 protein: CSTGTSGRSYNEQFF
J gene: TRBJ2-1
V gene: TRBV29-1

CDR3 protein: CASSWGTNQETQYF
J gene: TRBJ2-5
V gene: TRBV5-1

CDR3 protein: CASSRDLLGGTNEKLFF
J gene: TRBJ1-4
V gene: TRBV5-4

CDR3 protein: CASSLVADGELFF
J gene: TRBJ2-2
V gene: TRBV7-8

CDR3 protein: CASSQEPEEETQYF
J gene: TRBJ2-5
V gene: TRBV4-1

CDR3 protein: CASSPQGGNTEAFF
J gene: TRBJ1-1
V gene: TRBV6-5

CDR3 protein: CASSQDTRGYNSPLHF
J gene: TRBJ1-6
V gene: TRBV4-1

CDR3 protein: CATTGVRGTGELFF
J gene: TRBJ2-2
V gene: TRBV6-5

CDR3 protein: CASSLALGPTDTQYF
J gene: TRBJ2-3
V gene: TRBV7-7

CDR3 protein: CASRIDQAKNIQYF
J gene: TRBJ2-4
V gene: TRBV6-6

CDR3 protein: CASSPGGEMGMNTEAFF
J gene: TRBJ1-1
V gene: TRBV7-9

CDR3 protein: CASSEGGANTGELFF
J gene: TRBJ2-2
V gene: TRBV6-1

CDR3 protein: CASSFGRAVDTQYF
J gene: TRBJ2-3
V gene: TRBV5-1

CDR3 protein: CASSPQLARTDTQYF
J gene: TRBJ2-3
V gene: TRBV5-4

CDR3 protein: CASSLWGTGNQPQHF
J gene: TRBJ1-5
V gene: TRBV27

CDR3 protein: CASSIGQGFGTDTQYF
J gene: TRBJ2-3
V gene: TRBV19

CDR3 protein: CASSIDRTNNQPQHF
J gene: TRBJ1-5
V gene: TRBV6-5

CDR3 protein: CASSLEGYGNTIYF
J gene: TRBJ1-3
V gene: TRBV7-2

CDR3 protein: CASSIDPGDYGYTF
J gene: TRBJ1-2
V gene: TRBV19

CDR3 protein: CASNRQPNQPQHF
J gene: TRBJ1-5
V gene: TRBV2

CDR3 protein: CASSEARAGDTQYF
J gene: TRBJ2-3
V gene: TRBV6-1

CDR3 protein: CASSSLMGGNEKLFF
J gene: TRBJ1-4
V gene: TRBV5-1

CDR3 protein: CASSHRDGANTGELFF
J gene: TRBJ2-2
V gene: TRBV10-1

CDR3 protein: CASSSGQGERETQYF
J gene: TRBJ2-5
V gene: TRBV7-9

CDR3 protein: CASSYGTGDEQYF
J gene: TRBJ2-7
V gene: TRBV5-1

CDR3 protein: CASSRDLVSGANVLTF
J gene: TRBJ2-6
V gene: TRBV2

CDR3 protein: CASSFGSPEDTDTQYF
J gene: TRBJ2-3
V gene: TRBV4-1

CDR3 protein: CSVKENYGYTF
J gene: TRBJ1-2
V gene: TRBV20-1

CDR3 protein: CASSKLAGGPDTQYF
J gene: TRBJ2-3
V gene: TRBV7-2

CDR3 protein: CASSLVWTGGLEKLFF
J gene: TRBJ1-4
V gene: TRBV5-5

CDR3 protein: CASSERGVPQSRANVLTF
J gene: TRBJ2-6
V gene: TRBV7-7

CDR3 protein: CAISPRTSGSDEQFF
J gene: TRBJ2-1
V gene: TRBV10-3

CDR3 protein: CASSAGGGEQYF
J gene: TRBJ2-7
V gene: TRBV2

CDR3 protein: CASSPPRGLQNTEAFF
J gene: TRBJ1-1
V gene: TRBV11-1

CDR3 protein: CASSYSGKTQYF
J gene: TRBJ2-5
V gene: TRBV7-9

CDR3 protein: CASSSGTGDPPLHF
J gene: TRBJ1-6
V gene: TRBV7-9

CDR3 protein: CASSLHITQQSRANVLTF
J gene: TRBJ2-6
V gene: TRBV23-1

CDR3 protein: CASSGRESTEAFF
J gene: TRBJ1-1
V gene: TRBV6-1

CDR3 protein: CASSQGVGYGYTF
J gene: TRBJ1-2
V gene: TRBV7-9

CDR3 protein: CASSLEQNSPLHF
J gene: TRBJ1-6
V gene: TRBV10-2

CDR3 protein: CASSLGRDASYEQYF
J gene: TRBJ2-7
V gene: TRBV5-4

CDR3 protein: CASSQRVGEQYF
J gene: TRBJ2-7
V gene: TRBV4-1

CDR3 protein: CASSKAPTGGQPQHF
J gene: TRBJ1-5
V gene: TRBV21-1

CDR3 protein: CASSPLRDRGNTGELFF
J gene: TRBJ2-2
V gene: TRBV18

CDR3 protein: CASSSMGQGAGPQHF
J gene: TRBJ1-5
V gene: TRBV7-2

CDR3 protein: CASSLSGVNQPQHF
J gene: TRBJ1-5
V gene: TRBV27